A selection of T cell receptor beta chains follows, all from one sample in a study of cytomegalovirus exposure and HLA in healthy donors. The data were produced by immunoSEQ multiplex PCR, yet TCRdb's version contains in-frame clones alone and is incomplete. This sample has approximately 150,000 clones; about 85% occur once, and the top ten carry 3.5%. What was sequenced was PBMCs. The receptors come from a human donor in good health. Both conserved end residues are part of each CDR3. D genes are given only for firm matches. Expanded clones are given a class, and other clones once, few, many or no size at all.

J,D,length,V,size,CDR3,DNA
TRBJ2-1,TRBD2,15,TRBV11-2,few,CASSVLAGPRNEQFF,TGTGCCAGCAGCGTACTAGCGGGACCTCGCAATGAGCAGTTCTTC
TRBJ1-5,TRBD1,14,TRBV29-1,.,CSVTDRGQGQPQHF,TGCAGCGTTACGGACAGGGGGCAAGGGCAGCCCCAGCATTTT
TRBJ2-3,TRBD1,12,TRBV5-4,.,CASSWGQGGQYF,TGTGCCAGCAGCTGGGGACAGGGTGGGCAGTATTTT
TRBJ1-5,TRBD1,15,TRBV6-5,.,CASSNRGDGNQPQHF,TGTGCCAGCAGTAACAGGGGCGACGGCAATCAGCCCCAGCATTTT
TRBJ1-1,TRBD1,13,TRBV2,.,CASSDSGQPKAFF,TGTGCCAGCAGTGATTCGGGACAGCCTAAAGCTTTCTTT
TRBJ1-2,TRBD1,17,TRBV5-1,.,CASSLAGQGANNYGYTF,TGCGCCAGCAGCTTGGCGGGACAGGGAGCTAATAACTATGGCTACACCTTC
TRBJ2-3,.,15,TRBV7-9,few,CASIAGSGSTDTQYF,TGTGCCAGCATCGCGGGGAGCGGGAGCACAGATACGCAGTATTTT
TRBJ2-3,TRBD1,14,TRBV25-1,.,CASSVPGGQDTQYF,TGTGCCAGCAGTGTCCCAGGGGGCCAGGATACGCAGTATTTT
TRBJ2-1,.,16,TRBV25-1,.,CASSDSSGSSYNEQFF,TGTGCCAGCAGTGATAGTAGCGGTAGCTCCTACAATGAGCAGTTCTTC
TRBJ2-6,TRBD1,14,TRBV30,few,CAWDRGTGANVLTF,TGTGCCTGGGACAGGGGTACTGGGGCCAACGTCCTGACTTTC
TRBJ2-7,.,14,TRBV19,.,CASSMGRGDYEQYF,TGTGCCAGTAGTATGGGCAGGGGCGACTACGAGCAGTACTTC
TRBJ1-2,TRBD1,14,TRBV7-9,.,CASSRTGNNYGYTF,TGTGCCAGCAGCCGGACAGGGAACAACTATGGCTACACCTTC
TRBJ2-3,TRBD2,14,TRBV7-9,.,CASSLRTSGRMMYF,TGTGCCAGCAGCCTAAGGACTAGCGGGAGAATGATGTATTTT
TRBJ2-7,TRBD2,15,TRBV28,.,CASSSSSGSPYEQYF,TGTGCCAGCAGTTCCTCTAGCGGGAGTCCCTACGAGCAGTACTTC
TRBJ2-7,TRBD1,14,TRBV19,.,CASSISGGAYEQYF,TGTGCCAGTAGTATTTCAGGGGGAGCCTACGAGCAGTACTTC
TRBJ2-3,.,14,TRBV27,few,CASSLSGGTDTQYF,TGTGCCAGCAGTTTATCAGGGGGCACAGATACGCAGTATTTT